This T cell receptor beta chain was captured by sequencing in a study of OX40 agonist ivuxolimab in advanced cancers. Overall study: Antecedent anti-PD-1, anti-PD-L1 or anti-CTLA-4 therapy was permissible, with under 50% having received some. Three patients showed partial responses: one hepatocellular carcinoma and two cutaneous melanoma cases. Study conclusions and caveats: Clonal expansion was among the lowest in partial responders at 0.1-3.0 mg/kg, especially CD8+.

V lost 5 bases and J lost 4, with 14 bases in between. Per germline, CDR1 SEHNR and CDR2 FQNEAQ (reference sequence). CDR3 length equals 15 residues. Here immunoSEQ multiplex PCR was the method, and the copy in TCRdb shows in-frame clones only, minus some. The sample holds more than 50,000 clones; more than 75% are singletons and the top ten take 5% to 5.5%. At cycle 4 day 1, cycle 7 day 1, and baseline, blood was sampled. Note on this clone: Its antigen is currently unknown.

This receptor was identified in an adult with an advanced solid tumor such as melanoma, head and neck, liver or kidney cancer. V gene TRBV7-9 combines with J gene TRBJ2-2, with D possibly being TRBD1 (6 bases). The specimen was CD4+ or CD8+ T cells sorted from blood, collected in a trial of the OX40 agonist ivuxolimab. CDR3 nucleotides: TGTGCCAGCAGCCGAAGGGGGTTGGGCACCGGGGAGCTGTTTTTT. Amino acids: CASSRRGLGTGELFF. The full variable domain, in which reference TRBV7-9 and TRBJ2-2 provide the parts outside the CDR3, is DTGVSQNPRHKITKRGQNVTFRCDPISEHNRLYWYRQTLGQGPEFLTYFQNEAQLEKSRLLSDRFSAERPKGSFSTLEIQRTEQGDSAMYLCASSRRGLGTGELFFGEGSRLTVL.